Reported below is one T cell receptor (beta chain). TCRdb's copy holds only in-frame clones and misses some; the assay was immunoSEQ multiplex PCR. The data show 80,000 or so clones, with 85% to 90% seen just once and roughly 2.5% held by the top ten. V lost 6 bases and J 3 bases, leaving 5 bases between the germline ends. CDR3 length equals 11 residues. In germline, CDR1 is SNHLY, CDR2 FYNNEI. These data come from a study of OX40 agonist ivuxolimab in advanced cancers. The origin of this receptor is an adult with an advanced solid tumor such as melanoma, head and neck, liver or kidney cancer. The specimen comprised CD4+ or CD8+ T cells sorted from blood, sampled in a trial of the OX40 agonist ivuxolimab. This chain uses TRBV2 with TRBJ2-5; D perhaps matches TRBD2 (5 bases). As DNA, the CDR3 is TGTGCCAGCAGAGCGGAAGAGACCCAGTACTTC. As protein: CASRAEETQYF.